This TCR beta chain was recovered during a study of CD8 T cells in Susac syndrome. Sequencing of TCR beta covered CD8+ and CD4+ T cells obtained from blood. Those who served as multiple sclerosis controls were treatment-naive patients with stable or active relapsing-remitting disease. TEMRA cells were FACS-enriched, while CD8+ and CD4+ T cells were negatively isolated. Germline V CDR1 and CDR2: DFQATT, SNEGSKA (reference sequence). CDR3 size: 14 residues. V shed 3 bases and J shed 0 bases, with 11 bases lying between them. The RNA, roughly 0.5 to 1 ug, was put through reverse transcription using random hexamers. It was immunoSEQ multiplex PCR that amplified TCR beta CDR3 across 54 Vbeta and 13 Jbeta. One entry per CDR3 protein results from TCRdb running MiXCR on the immunoSEQ multiplex PCR reads. Of about 210,000 distinct CDR3 sequences listed, around 95% are singletons. This clonotype showed up just once.

The sequencing input was CD4+ T cells from PBMCs. The TCR sequence derives from a human donor with multiple sclerosis. The chain carries TRBV20-1 and TRBJ1-1, with a tentative D call TRBD1 (6 bases). The CDR3 DNA is TGCAGTGCTAGTTGGGGGGCGATGAACACTGAAGCTTTCTTT. Its protein is CSASWGAMNTEAFF.